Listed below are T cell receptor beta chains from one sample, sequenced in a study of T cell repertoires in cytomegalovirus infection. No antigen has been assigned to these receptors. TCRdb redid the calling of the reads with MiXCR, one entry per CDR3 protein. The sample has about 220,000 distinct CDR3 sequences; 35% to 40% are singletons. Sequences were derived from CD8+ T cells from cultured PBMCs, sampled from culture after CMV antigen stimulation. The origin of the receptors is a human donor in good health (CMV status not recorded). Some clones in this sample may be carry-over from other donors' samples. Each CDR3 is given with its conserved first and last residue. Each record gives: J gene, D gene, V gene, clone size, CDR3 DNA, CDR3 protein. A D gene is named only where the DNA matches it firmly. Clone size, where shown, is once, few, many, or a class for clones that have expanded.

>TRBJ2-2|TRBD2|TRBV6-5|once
TGTGCCAGCAGTTACTCGGCGGGAGGGCCGTGGGGCGGGGAGCTGTTTTTT
CASSYSAGGPWGGELFF
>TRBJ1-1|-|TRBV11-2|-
TGTGCCAGCAGCTACGTGGGAGGAACTGAAGCTTTCTTT
CASSYVGGTEAFF
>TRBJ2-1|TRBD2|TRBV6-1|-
TGTGCCAGCAGCATTACTAGCGGGGGATACAATGAGCAGTTCTTC
CASSITSGGYNEQFF
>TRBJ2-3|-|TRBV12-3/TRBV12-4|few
TGTGCCAGCAGGTTCACTGTCTCCGGCACAGATACGCAGTATTTT
CASRFTVSGTDTQYF
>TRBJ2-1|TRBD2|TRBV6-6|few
TGTGCCAGCAGTACTCTCCGAAGCGGGAAGATAGAGGAGCAGTTCTTC
CASSTLRSGKIEEQFF
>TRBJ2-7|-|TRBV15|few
TGTGCCACCAGCAGCGACGGGAATTCCTACGAGCAGTACTTC
CATSSDGNSYEQYF
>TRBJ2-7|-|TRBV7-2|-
TGTGCCAGCAGCGTGTTAACGGGCAGCTACGAGCAGTACTTC
CASSVLTGSYEQYF
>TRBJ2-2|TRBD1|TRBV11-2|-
TGTGCCAGCAGCTACGACAGGGGGCGCGCCGGGGAGCTGTTTTTT
CASSYDRGRAGELFF
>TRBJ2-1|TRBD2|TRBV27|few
TGTGCCAGCAGTTCTCCTTTTGCTAGCGGGGGTAACAATGAGCAGTTCTTC
CASSSPFASGGNNEQFF
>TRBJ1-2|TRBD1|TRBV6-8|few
TGTGCCAGCAGGCACAGGGGGAACTATGGCTACACCTTC
CASRHRGNYGYTF
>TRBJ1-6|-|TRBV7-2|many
TGTGCCAGCAGCTTAGGTACAGGGTCGTATAATTCACCCCTCCACTTT
CASSLGTGSYNSPLHF
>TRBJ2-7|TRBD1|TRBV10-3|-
TGTGCCATCAGTGACCGTGACAGGGATAAGGACGAGCAGTACTTC
CAISDRDRDKDEQYF
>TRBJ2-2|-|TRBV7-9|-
TGTGCCAGCAGCCAAACCGCGAACACCGGGGAGCTGTTTTTT
CASSQTANTGELFF
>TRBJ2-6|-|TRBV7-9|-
TGTGCCAGCAGCTTGGGCAATCCGGCCTCTGGGGCCAACGTCCTGACTTTC
CASSLGNPASGANVLTF
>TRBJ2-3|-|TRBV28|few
TGTGCCAGCAGTTTAGGGGCCGGGATCGCAGATACGCAGTATTTT
CASSLGAGIADTQYF
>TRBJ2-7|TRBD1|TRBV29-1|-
TGCAGCGTTGAAGAGGACAGGGGCATCCACGAGCAGTACTTC
CSVEEDRGIHEQYF
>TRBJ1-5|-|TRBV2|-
TGTGCCAGCAGTTTGGAGGAGATCAATCAGCCCCAGCATTTT
CASSLEEINQPQHF
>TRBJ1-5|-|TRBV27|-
TGTGCCAGCAGTGCCGGGGAGGGGCTGAATCAGCCCCAGCATTTT
CASSAGEGLNQPQHF
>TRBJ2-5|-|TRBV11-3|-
TGTGCCAGCAGCTCTAGTAGCTTTGAGACCCAGTACTTC
CASSSSSFETQYF
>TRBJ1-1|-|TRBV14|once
TGTGCCAGCAGCGGGAGGAGCTTCTACGGGAACACTGAAGCTTTCTTT
CASSGRSFYGNTEAFF
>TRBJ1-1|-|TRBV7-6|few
TGTGCCAGCAGCCCCGCAGGAGTTATGAACACTGAAGCTTTCTTT
CASSPAGVMNTEAFF
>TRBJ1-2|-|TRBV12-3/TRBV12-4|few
TGTGCCAGCACCTTAGGCGGCAGCTATGGCTACACCTTC
CASTLGGSYGYTF
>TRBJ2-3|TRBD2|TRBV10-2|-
TGCGCCAGCAGAGCGGGGGGCGGCACAGATACGCAGTATTTT
CASRAGGGTDTQYF
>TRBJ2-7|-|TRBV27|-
TGTGCCAGCAGACCCGCAGGGGCAGGGAGGTACGAGCAGTACTTC
CASRPAGAGRYEQYF
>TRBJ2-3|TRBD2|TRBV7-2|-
TGTGCCAGCAGCCGTGGCCGGGGGGACGTCCTGGATACGCAGTATTTT
CASSRGRGDVLDTQYF
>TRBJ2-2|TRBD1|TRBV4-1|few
TGCGCCAGCAGCCAAGATACGGGACAGGGACTAACCGGGGAGCTGTTTTTT
CASSQDTGQGLTGELFF
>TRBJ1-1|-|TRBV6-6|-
TGTGCCAGCAGTCGGACAGCGTTCCGGCCTGAAGCTTTCTTT
CASSRTAFRPEAFF
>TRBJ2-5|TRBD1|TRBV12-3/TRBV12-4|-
TGTGCCAGCAGTAAGACAGGGGGCCAAGAGACCCAGTACTTC
CASSKTGGQETQYF
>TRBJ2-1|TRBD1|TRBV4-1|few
TGCGCCAGCAGCCCGAATTCGATGGACAGGGGACCCTACAATGAGCAGTTCTTC
CASSPNSMDRGPYNEQFF
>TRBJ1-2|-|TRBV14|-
TGTGCCAGCAGCCAAGAAGAGCCCCCGGACAGAAACTATGGCTACACCTTC
CASSQEEPPDRNYGYTF
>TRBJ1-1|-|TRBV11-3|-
TGTGCCAGCAGCAGTAAGGCGGGGACTGAAGCTTTCTTT
CASSSKAGTEAFF
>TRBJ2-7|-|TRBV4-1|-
TGCGCCAGCAGCCAAGGGGCCGACAGGCAAACCTACGAGCAGTACTTC
CASSQGADRQTYEQYF
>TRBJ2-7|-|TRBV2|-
TGTGCCAGCCAGACTAGGGTTACCTACGAGCAGTACTTC
CASQTRVTYEQYF
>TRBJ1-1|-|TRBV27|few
TGTGCCAGCAGTTTATCGAACGAGGGGATGAACACTGAAGCTTTCTTT
CASSLSNEGMNTEAFF
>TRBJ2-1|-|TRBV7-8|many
TGTGCCAGCAGCTTAGGGGGAGAATCCTACAATGAGCAGTTCTTC
CASSLGGESYNEQFF
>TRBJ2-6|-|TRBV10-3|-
TGTGCCATCAGTGAGAACGGGGGGACAGCTTTCACTGGGGCCAACGTCCTGACTTTC
CAISENGGTAFTGANVLTF
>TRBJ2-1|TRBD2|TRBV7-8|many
TGTGCCAGCAGCTTAGATCGGCTAGCGGTCCGTTCGGCTTCCAATGAGCAGTTCTTC
CASSLDRLAVRSASNEQFF
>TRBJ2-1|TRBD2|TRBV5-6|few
TGTGCCAGCAGCTTGACCGTTGGCGGGAGTCATAAAGATGAGCAGTTCTTC
CASSLTVGGSHKDEQFF
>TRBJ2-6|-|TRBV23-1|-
TGCGCCAGCAGTCAATCGTATCCCCTCCTACAGGCTGGGGCCAACGTCCTGACTTTC
CASSQSYPLLQAGANVLTF
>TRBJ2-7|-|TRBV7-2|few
TGTGCCAGCAGCTTAGAAGGGAGCAGCTCCTACGAGCAGTACTTC
CASSLEGSSSYEQYF